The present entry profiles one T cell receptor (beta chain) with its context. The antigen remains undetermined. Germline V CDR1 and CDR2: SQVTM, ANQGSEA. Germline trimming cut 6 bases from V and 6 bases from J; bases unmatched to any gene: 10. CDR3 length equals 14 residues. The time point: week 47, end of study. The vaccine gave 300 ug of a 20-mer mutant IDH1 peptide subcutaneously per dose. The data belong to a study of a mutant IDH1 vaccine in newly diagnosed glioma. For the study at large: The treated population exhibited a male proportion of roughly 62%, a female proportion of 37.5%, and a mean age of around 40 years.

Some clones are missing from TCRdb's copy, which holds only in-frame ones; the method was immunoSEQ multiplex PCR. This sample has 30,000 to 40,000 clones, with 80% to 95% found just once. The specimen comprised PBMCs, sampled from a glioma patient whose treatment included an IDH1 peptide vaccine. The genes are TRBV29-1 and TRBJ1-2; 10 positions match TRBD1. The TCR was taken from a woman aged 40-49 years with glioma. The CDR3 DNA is TGCAGCGTCAGCCGGGACAGGGGTAGTAATGGCTACACCTTC. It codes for CSVSRDRGSNGYTF.